What follows are 24 T cell receptor beta chains derived from one specimen sequenced in a study of early T cells in non-severe SARS-CoV-2 infection. TCRdb re-called the 5' RACE reads through MiXCR, storing one row per CDR3 protein. The sample has some 57,000 distinct CDR3 sequences; about 10% are singletons. The sequencing sample was made of whole blood. Receptors originate from an adult who was a healthcare worker with PCR-confirmed SARS-CoV-2 infection or an uninfected control (not recorded which).

The gene calls are TRBV20-1 and TRBJ2-3; D gene unclear. The CDR3 extends over 16 amino acids. Germline CDR1 and CDR2: DFQATT and SNEGSKA (reference sequence). Trimming shortened V by 2 bases and J by 0 bases, and 15 bases separated the two germline ends. This CDR3 reads CSARTAISTSTDTQYF. CDR3 nucleotide sequence: TGCAGTGCTAGAACAGCTATTTCTACTAGCACAGATACGCAGTATTTT.

The chain carries TRBV2 and TRBJ2-1; D is unclear. Trimming shortened V by 2 bases and J by 10 bases, and 6 bases separated the two germline ends. CDR1 and CDR2 from the germline V gene are SNHLY and FYNNEI. The length of the CDR3 is 11 residues. This chain's CDR3 is CASSETVEQFF. In nucleotides, the CDR3 is TGTGCCAGCAGTGAAACCGTGGAGCAGTTCTTC.

The chain recombines TRBV29-1 with TRBJ2-5, with 7 nucleotides matching TRBD1. The J segment lost 2 bases and the V segment lost 6 bases, leaving 6 bases of the junction unmatched. The germline V gene encodes CDR1 SQVTM and CDR2 ANQGSEA. This CDR3 is 13 amino acids long. The CDR3 region is CSVLGGGQETQYF. The CDR3 DNA is TGCAGCGTCCTAGGGGGCGGTCAAGAGACCCAGTACTTC.

This chain uses TRBV4-1 with TRBJ2-7, with D hard to call. Looked up from germline, CDR1 is MGHRA and CDR2 is YSYEKL. Trimming stripped 5 bases from V and 0 bases from J, with 11 bases between. The CDR3 sequence is 14 residues long. The CDR3 loop is CASSTDRSSYEQYF. The CDR3 nucleotides read TGCGCCAGCAGCACCGACCGGAGCTCCTACGAGCAGTACTTC.

The chain carries TRBV5-1 and TRBJ2-2; D is uncertain. The CDR3 is 14 residues long. V lost 0 bases and J 3 bases, leaving 6 bases between the germline ends. Germline CDR1 reads SGHRS; CDR2 reads YFSETQ. In nucleotides, the CDR3 is TGCGCCAGCAGCTTGGGGGCGTACACCGGGGAGCTGTTTTTT. It yields the protein CASSLGAYTGELFF.

This clonotype was recorded at least ten times. The J gene is TRBJ2-2, the V gene TRBV25-1; D call uncertain. Trimming cost V 3 bases and J 3 bases, with 5 bases left between them. CDR3 size: 13 residues. The V gene's germline CDR1 is MGHDK and CDR2 SYGVNS. For the CDR3, the DNA is TGTGCCAGCAGTGAGTTAGACACCGGGGAGCTGTTTTTT. Protein: CASSELDTGELFF.

This clonotype occurred many times. The V and J genes are TRBV6-6 and TRBJ2-7; TRBD1 aligns across 7 bases. The CDR3 is made up of 13 amino acids. Germline CDR1 is MNHNY and CDR2 is SVGAGI (reference sequence). Losses at the gene ends were 5 bases for V and 11 bases for J; bases not matched to a gene: 12. In DNA, the CDR3 is TGTGCCAGCAGTCCCGGGACAGAGGGTTCGAAGTACTTC. It encodes CASSPGTEGSKYF.

The table lists this clonotype with many counts. The chain employs TRBV29-1 and TRBJ2-2; D is possibly TRBD2 (6 bases). Trimming removed 7 bases from V and 3 bases from J, with 12 bases in between. Per germline, CDR1 SQVTM and CDR2 ANQGSEA. The CDR3 is 13 amino acids. CDR3 bases: TGCAGCGGCAAAACGGGAGACACCGGGGAGCTGTTTTTT. It codes for CSGKTGDTGELFF.

The V gene is TRBV7-2, the J gene TRBJ2-7; 7 positions match TRBD1. This CDR3 comprises 13 residues. Germline V gene data show CDR1 as SGHTA and CDR2 as FQGNSA. Trimming at V came to 6 bases and at J to 6 bases, leaving 8 bases not matched to a gene. CDR3 sequence reads: CASSPQQGSEQYF. CDR3 nucleotide sequence: TGTGCCAGCAGTCCCCAACAGGGGAGCGAGCAGTACTTC.

This clonotype was found a few times. The V call is TRBV24-1, the J call TRBJ2-5; D unclear. With 3 bases removed from V and 4 bases from J, the gap between germline ends came to 11 bases. Germline CDR1 reads KGHDR; CDR2 reads SFDVKD. This CDR3 has 14 amino acids. CDR3 protein: CATSDAQRGETQYF. DNA for the CDR3: TGTGCCACCAGTGATGCCCAGCGTGGAGAGACCCAGTACTTC.

This clonotype was observed at least ten times. The J gene is TRBJ2-7, the V gene TRBV7-2; tentatively, D is TRBD2 (6 bases). From germline, CDR1 is SGHTA and CDR2 FQGNSA. Trimming shortened V by 4 bases and J by 4 bases, and 8 bases separated the two germline ends. CDR3 length equals 12 residues. CDR3 coding DNA: TGTGCCAGCAGCTCTAGCGCATACGAGCAGTACTTC. It is translated as CASSSSAYEQYF.

This clonotype was counted many times. The chain combines TRBV7-3 with TRBJ2-5; no clear D gene. Trimming removed 0 bases at V and 7 bases at J, with 9 bases between. The CDR3 is 13 residues long. Germline V gene lookup returns CDR1 SGHTA and CDR2 FQGTGA. In DNA form, the CDR3 reads TGTGCCAGCAGCTTAACTGATTCGTCGACCCAGTACTTC. Amino acid sequence: CASSLTDSSTQYF.

CDR3 DNA sequence: TGCAGTGCTAGATCCCCGAGGGCGGGCTCCTACAATGAGCAGTTCTTC. Its translation: CSARSPRAGSYNEQFF. The chain combines TRBV20-1 with TRBJ2-1, with D possibly matching TRBD2 (5 bases). The CDR3 consists of 16 residues. The germline gives CDR1 DFQATT, CDR2 SNEGSKA (reference sequence). V lost 2 bases to trimming and J lost 0 bases, with 14 bases between them.

This clonotype was seen a few times. The chain combines TRBV7-2 with TRBJ2-7, with no clear D. Germline CDR1 is SGHTA and CDR2 is FQGNSA. The CDR3 covers 14 residues. The ends were cut back, 2 bases at V and 3 bases at J, with 11 bases in the middle. In nucleotides, the CDR3 is TGTGCCAGCAGCTTATCCCCAGCTATCTACGAGCAGTACTTC. Translation gives CASSLSPAIYEQYF.

In this sample, this clonotype turned up many times. This chain links TRBV18 with TRBJ1-5; tentatively, D is TRBD1 (6 bases). The CDR3 runs 15 residues. Germline V gene lookup returns CDR1 KGHSH and CDR2 LQKENI. Trimming stripped 1 base from V and 6 bases from J, with 13 bases between. This CDR3 reads CASSPLDRGGQPQHF. As DNA, the CDR3 is TGTGCCAGCTCACCACTTGACAGAGGGGGTCAGCCCCAGCATTTT.

The J gene is TRBJ2-5, the V gene TRBV21-1; no DNA check was done on the table's D call, TRBD1. TRBV21-1 is noted as a pseudogene. The CDR3 length is 16 residues. DNA of the CDR3: TGTGCCAGCAGCAGGGGCATAAGGGGGAGGAAAGAGACCCAGTACTTC. Translated: CASSRGIRGRKETQYF.

The V call is TRBV4-1, the J call TRBJ2-6; D ambiguous. V lost 0 bases and J 2 bases, leaving 5 bases between the germline ends. The germline V gene encodes CDR1 MGHRA and CDR2 YSYEKL. The CDR3 consists of 15 residues. The CDR3 is CASSQDGAGANVLTF. The CDR3 nucleotides read TGCGCCAGCAGCCAAGATGGCGCTGGGGCCAACGTCCTGACTTTC.

This clonotype was seen many times. This rearrangement joins TRBV20-1 to TRBJ1-2, with D hard to call. Germline CDR1 is DFQATT and CDR2 is SNEGSKA (reference sequence). V was clipped by 3 bases and J by 5 bases, with 13 bases between them. The CDR3 is 13 residues long. Here the CDR3 DNA reads TGCAGTGCTAGCAGCCAGGATCGATATGGCTACACCTTC. It is translated as CSASSQDRYGYTF.

The chain has TRBV29-1 and TRBJ2-2; D unresolved. V lost 0 bases and J lost 4, with 9 bases in between. CDR1 SQVTM and CDR2 ANQGSEA come from the germline V gene. This CDR3 comprises 14 residues. CDR3 bases: TGCAGCGTTGAAGATCCTGCAGGCACCGGGGAGCTGTTTTTT. It specifies CSVEDPAGTGELFF.

The sample holds many counts of this clonotype. The V call is TRBV12-3 or TRBV12-4, the J call TRBJ2-2; no clear D gene. V lost 5 bases, J lost 7 bases, and 17 bases lay in between. The CDR3 is 15 residues long. CDR3 in amino acids: CASSLSGPTGGELFF. As DNA, the CDR3 is TGTGCCAGCAGTCTCTCCGGGCCAACCGGCGGGGAGCTGTTTTTT.

This clonotype appeared many times. The rearrangement links TRBV2 to TRBJ2-7; unclear D gene. V was shortened by 3 bases and J by 4 bases, with 1 base between the two germline ends. The CDR3 extends over 10 amino acids. CDR1 and CDR2 (germline): SNHLY, FYNNEI. In DNA, the CDR3 is TGTGCCAGCAGTGATTACGAGCAGTACTTC. This translates into CASSDYEQYF.

This clonotype was picked up a small number of times. The DNA for the CDR3 is TGCAGCGTTACTACTAGCGCGTGGGGGGATACGCAGTATTTT. It encodes CSVTTSAWGDTQYF. This rearrangement joins TRBV29-1 to TRBJ2-3; TRBD2 matches 7 bases. This CDR3 comprises 14 residues. Germline CDR1 reads SQVTM; CDR2 reads ANQGSEA. J lost 6 bases, V lost 5 bases, and 11 bases had no gene match.

This clonotype was seen more than once but under ten times. This sequence joins TRBV7-8 and TRBJ2-1; D call uncertain. Germline V gene lookup returns CDR1 SGHVS and CDR2 FQNEAQ. CDR3 length: 14 residues. V dropped 6 bases and J dropped 8 bases, with 17 bases sitting between them. DNA for the CDR3: TGTGCCAGCAGGGTAGAGGCTGGAAGACATGAGCAGTTCTTC. Its protein is CASRVEAGRHEQFF.

This clonotype was recorded many times. The chain has TRBV19 and TRBJ2-1; D gene unclear. The germline gives CDR1 LNHDA, CDR2 SQIVND (reference sequence). The CDR3 has 17 amino acids. The germline V and J ends were trimmed by 1 base and 6 bases, with 19 bases remaining between them. This CDR3 is CASSIGFTDLRFNEQFF. CDR3 DNA: TGTGCCAGTAGTATAGGGTTCACAGACCTCAGGTTCAATGAGCAGTTCTTC.